This T cell receptor beta chain is from a study of T cells in Graves' hyperthyroidism and ophthalmopathy. This clonotype was seen many times. RNA transcripts yielded amplified TCR beta CDR3 regions. During a first-round RT-PCR of the TCR CDR3, the HTBI primer set was used. From the multiplex PCR reads, TCRdb called clonotypes with MiXCR, one entry per CDR3 protein. The sample lists under 250,000 distinct CDR3 sequences; more than 20% were seen once. The germline V gene has CDR1 DFQATT and CDR2 SNEGSKA (reference sequence). The length of the CDR3 is 15 residues. V lost 0 bases and J 2 bases, leaving 13 bases between the germline ends. Clinical symptoms, serum thyroxine, TRAb, thyroid ultrasound and orbital computed tomography established diagnosis.

The receptor was isolated from a woman aged 40-49 years with Graves' ophthalmopathy. Specimen: blood. The V gene is TRBV20-1, the J gene TRBJ1-2, with D perhaps matching TRBD1 (5 bases). CDR3 coding DNA: TGCAGTGCTAGAGATGGGGCAGGGAGGAACTATGGCTACACCTTC. It codes for CSARDGAGRNYGYTF.